At least ten counts were recorded for the clone carrying this T cell receptor beta chain. The sample originates from a study of T cells in Graves' hyperthyroidism and ophthalmopathy. CDR1 is SEHNR and CDR2 is FQNEAQ in the germline V gene (reference sequence). The CDR3 loop spans 15 amino acids. Between the trimmed V and J ends, which lost 6 bases and 0 bases, there was a span of 14 bases. The investigators amplified TCR beta CDR3 regions from RNA transcripts. HTBI primers were the set used in a first-round RT-PCR of the TCR CDR3. Each CDR3 protein gets one entry after TCRdb re-called the multiplex PCR reads with MiXCR. The sample includes about 600,000 distinct CDR3 sequences, more than 15% of them seen just once.

What was sequenced was blood. This TCR was recovered from a woman aged 40 to 50 with Graves' ophthalmopathy. The chain recombines TRBV7-9 with TRBJ1-1; D remains ambiguous. The CDR3 region has the DNA TGTGCCAGCAGGGTACTTACTACCATGAACACTGAAGCTTTCTTT. It specifies CASRVLTTMNTEAFF.